The sequence of this T cell receptor (beta chain) was determined in a study of cytomegalovirus exposure and HLA in healthy donors. Overall study findings and caveats: In a later analysis, parvovirus B19, influenza, CMV and Epstein-Barr virus appeared linked to several top co-occurrence clusters. The authors listed 150 or so TCR beta chains as cytomegalovirus-associated.

This PCR relied on a set of 60 Vbeta primers and 13 Jbeta primers. The data were produced by immunoSEQ multiplex PCR, yet TCRdb's version contains in-frame clones alone and is incomplete. The table lists over 40,000 clones, roughly 87% of them singletons. V shed 6 bases and J shed 10 bases, with 4 bases lying between them. The CDR3 spans 9 residues. On this clone itself: The antigen is undetermined.

Sequencing was performed on PBMCs. The TCR sequence derives from a woman aged 40-49 years in good health and CMV-seropositive. The rearrangement links TRBV6-7 to TRBJ2-1; D is unclear. TRBV6-7 is recorded as an ORF, its role being uncertain. The CDR3 is CASSAEQFF. The DNA for the CDR3 is TGTGCCAGCAGCGCGGAGCAGTTCTTC.